Described below is a single T cell receptor beta chain sequence and its context. This clonotype has at least ten counts. Its recognized antigen is unknown. No quality values exist for individual bases; no much larger clone is one base distant. The CDR3 sequence holds 14 residues, the cysteine and phenylalanine included. Only the CDR3 portion is preserved as DNA: 42 bases, with reading frame beginning at the first base. CDR1 and CDR2 are drawn from the germline V gene: LGHNA, YSLEER. Here V drops 4 bases and J drops 8 bases, and the junction holds 6 bases not matched to any gene. The data were obtained in a study of T-cell reconstitution after alpha-beta-depleted transplantation in children (TCRdb year 2016). For the wider study: Using TCR repertoire profiling, the study followed T-cell immune reconstitution in a quantitative way in children after TCRalphabeta/CD19-depleted allogeneic hematopoietic cell transplantation.

The library was generated by PCR. Instrument on record: Illumina HiSeq 2500. TCR libraries were prepared with molecular barcoding, using unique molecular identifiers to normalize TCRbeta repertoire quantification. TCRdb reprocessed the public reads (quality trimming at Q25 with fastp, clone calling with MiXCR) and kept in-frame beta chains. Rows matching on CDR3 protein sequence are summarized as one entry with the most common DNA and genes. The sample yields around 92,000 distinct CDR3 sequences; 12% were counted once. The biggest ten clones account for roughly 14% of the sample. This receptor was obtained from a human donor who donated a stem cell graft to a child with inherited bone marrow failure. The sequences come from PBMCs from the stem cell graft donor, collected from the stem cell graft. The sequence is built from TRBV4-3 and TRBJ2-4; 9 bases in the middle match TRBD2. The nucleotide sequence is TGCGCCAGCAGCCGCTATAGCGGGAGCGACATTCAGTACTTC. Its protein product is CASSRYSGSDIQYF.